The 16 T cell receptor beta chains reported below all come from one sample, sequenced in a study of shared clonotypes between healthy human individuals. Generated by immunoSEQ multiplex PCR, the TCRdb table keeps only in-frame clones and is missing some. The repertoire holds fewer than 650,000 clones, with just over 75% as singletons. The sample comprised PBMCs. These receptors came from a woman between 40 and 50 years old in good health. Some clones in this sample may be carry-over from other donors' samples.

The chain employs TRBV15 and TRBJ2-3; possibly TRBD2 for D (6 bases). V was shortened by 4 bases and J by 4 bases, with 12 bases between the two germline ends. The CDR3 is 14 amino acids. Per the germline V gene, CDR1 is LNHNV and CDR2 is YYDKDF (reference sequence). The CDR3 sequence is CATSTRLVPDTQYF. For the CDR3, the DNA is TGTGCCACCAGCACCCGACTAGTCCCAGATACGCAGTATTTT.

The chain carries TRBV7-9 and TRBJ2-3; D not resolved. CDR3 length: 12 amino acids. V lost 6 bases and J lost 3, with 7 bases in between. Germline V CDR1 and CDR2: SEHNR, FQNEAQ (reference sequence). This CDR3 is CASRGPTDTQYF. CDR3 sequence (DNA): TGTGCCAGCAGGGGTCCGACAGATACGCAGTATTTT.

The chain combines TRBV5-6 with TRBJ2-1, with 12 bases fitting TRBD2. From germline, CDR1 is SGHDT and CDR2 YYEEEE. The CDR3 is made up of 18 amino acids. Trimming cost V 4 bases and J 4 bases; bases outside gene matches: 12. The CDR3 loop is CASSPSGLAGHLYNEQFF. CDR3 coding DNA: TGTGCCAGCAGCCCGTCGGGACTAGCGGGCCATTTATACAATGAGCAGTTCTTC.

The chain combines TRBV6-1 with TRBJ1-5; weak D call: TRBD1 (5 bases). The CDR3 spans 13 residues. Germline lookup yields CDR1 MNHNS and CDR2 SASEGT. Deletions cut 6 bases from V and 6 bases from J, with 12 bases between. The CDR3 sequence: CASSRGKAQPQHF. The CDR3 DNA reads as TGTGCCAGCAGCCGGGGGAAGGCTCAGCCCCAGCATTTT.

This chain joins TRBV2 and TRBJ2-1; a weak D match, TRBD2 (6 bases). Trimming shortened V by 6 bases and J by 7 bases, and 13 bases separated the two germline ends. Germline assignment: CDR1 SNHLY and CDR2 FYNNEI. This CDR3 is built from 13 residues. CDR3: CASSPMEGNEQFF. The CDR3 bases are TGTGCCAGCAGCCCAATGGAGGGAAATGAGCAGTTCTTC.

This clone was picked up one time. The chain joins TRBV4-2 to TRBJ2-1, with TRBD2 identical over 14 bases. This CDR3 contains 16 residues. V lost 0 bases and J lost 8; bases outside the gene matches: 3. CDR1 is LGHNA and CDR2 is YNFKEQ in the germline V gene. The CDR3 loop is CASSQESGLAGDEQFF. In nucleotides, the CDR3 is TGTGCCAGCAGCCAAGAATCGGGACTAGCGGGAGATGAGCAGTTCTTC.

The chain is built from TRBV28 and TRBJ2-1; 7 bases align to TRBD2. The length of the CDR3 is 15 residues. V shed 2 bases, J shed 2 bases, and the junction held 3 bases outside the gene matches. The germline V gene has CDR1 MDHEN and CDR2 SYDVKM. The DNA of the CDR3 is TGTGCCAGCAGTTTAAGGGGAGGGCCCTACAATGAGCAGTTCTTC. Residues: CASSLRGGPYNEQFF.

This clone has more than one count but fewer than ten. V usage is TRBV18 and J usage is TRBJ2-7; 7 nucleotides line up with TRBD2. CDR3 length: 15 amino acids. The V gene end was trimmed by 2 bases and the J gene end by 4 bases; junction bases not matched to a gene: 8. Germline CDR1 is KGHSH and CDR2 is LQKENI. For the CDR3, the DNA is TGTGCCAGCTCACCAACCGCGGGAGAAGCATACGAGCAGTACTTC. This encodes CASSPTAGEAYEQYF.

V usage is TRBV7-2 and J usage is TRBJ2-7; TRBD1 aligns across 11 bases. CDR1 is SGHTA and CDR2 is FQGNSA in the germline V gene. The CDR3 extends over 15 amino acids. J lost 3 bases, V lost 0 bases, and 1 base had no gene match. The CDR3 reads CASSLAGTGGYEQYF. CDR3 in DNA: TGTGCCAGCAGCTTAGCCGGGACAGGGGGCTACGAGCAGTACTTC. The full variable domain, completed using reference TRBV7-2 and TRBJ2-7, is GAGVSQSPSNKVTEKGKDVELRCDPISGHTALYWYRQSLGQGLEFLIYFQGNSAPDKSGLPSDRFSAERTGGSVSTLTIQRTQQEDSAVYLCASSLAGTGGYEQYFGPGTRLTVT.

This clone has a handful of counts. Given a far larger clone just one base away, this is likely a sequencing read error. This chain links TRBV10-3 with TRBJ2-3; the D gene is possibly TRBD2 (5 bases). Germline V gene data show CDR1 as ENHRY and CDR2 as SYGVKD. There are 13 residues in the CDR3. In DNA form, the CDR3 reads TGTGCCATCAGCCGGGGTAGCACAGATATGCAGTATTTT. Residues: CAISRGSTDMQYF.

The J gene is TRBJ2-3, the V gene TRBV29-1; D remains unclear. The CDR3 extends over 14 amino acids. The V gene lost 0 bases and the J gene lost 7 bases, with 14 bases spanning the gap. CDR1 is SQVTM and CDR2 is ANQGSEA in the germline V gene. The CDR3 sequence is CSVEDRRRRNTQYF. CDR3 sequence (DNA): TGCAGCGTTGAAGATCGCCGGAGAAGGAATACGCAGTATTTT.

The J gene is TRBJ2-7, the V gene TRBV9, with 7 positions matching TRBD1. V lost 5 bases and J lost 5; bases outside the gene matches: 13. Germline CDR1 reads SGDLS; CDR2 reads YYNGEE. CDR3 size: 15 residues. The DNA of the CDR3 is TGTGCCAGCAGACCTAGTACAGGGGTCCGGAACGAGCAGTACTTC. Its translation is CASRPSTGVRNEQYF.

This clone was detected a few times. V gene TRBV30 combines with J gene TRBJ1-1; TRBD1 aligns across 9 bases. From germline, CDR1 is GTSNPN and CDR2 SVGIG (reference sequence). The CDR3 extends over 14 amino acids. V lost 0 bases, J lost 10 bases, and 9 bases stayed unmatched. The CDR3 sequence: CAWSVDRGQQGAFF. CDR3 coding DNA: TGTGCCTGGAGTGTGGACAGGGGCCAACAGGGAGCTTTCTTT.

The chain employs TRBV15 and TRBJ2-1, with TRBD2 matching over 9 bases. V shed 0 bases and J 10 bases; nucleotides not matched to a gene: 10. Germline assignment: CDR1 LNHNV and CDR2 YYDKDF (reference sequence). This CDR3 has 16 amino acids. CDR3 residues: CATSRDGGRAVREQFF. CDR3 nucleotides: TGTGCCACCAGCAGAGATGGCGGGAGGGCGGTTCGAGAGCAGTTCTTC.

The chain is built from TRBV27 and TRBJ2-3; tentative D call: TRBD2 (5 bases). The V end lost 0 bases, the J end lost 2 bases, and 9 bases lay between the germline ends. The CDR3 consists of 15 residues. Germline-derived CDR1 and CDR2 are MNHEY and SMNVEV (reference sequence). CDR3 sequence reads: CASSLSGGSTDTQYF. The CDR3, as DNA: TGTGCCAGCAGTTTATCGGGCGGGTCCACAGATACGCAGTATTTT.

The genes are TRBV27 and TRBJ2-5, with D tentatively TRBD2 (6 bases). The CDR3 loop spans 12 amino acids. Germline values: CDR1 MNHEY, CDR2 SMNVEV (reference sequence). Trimming cost V 6 bases and J 1 base, with 6 bases left between them. The CDR3 loop reads CASRLAQETQYF. The CDR3 DNA reads TGTGCCAGCAGACTAGCCCAAGAGACCCAGTACTTC.